This TCR beta chain was recovered during a study of OX40 agonist ivuxolimab in advanced cancers. In the study overall: The costimulatory receptor OX40 (CD134) was targeted by ivuxolimab, a fully human IgG2 agonistic monoclonal antibody. Intravenous ivuxolimab was administered to patients every 2 weeks at six dose levels: 0.01, 0.1, 0.3, 1.5, 3 and 10 mg/kg. Of the roughly 51 patients in dose escalation, about 20 had hepatocellular carcinoma, roughly 15 had melanoma, 9 had renal cell carcinoma and 9 had head and neck cancer. The dose-escalation cohort was about 86% male with a mean age of around 64 years, ranging from about 20 to 80. Patients were allowed to have had prior anti-PD-1, anti-PD-L1 or anti-CTLA-4 therapy, and 30% to 40% of the dose-escalation patients had been treated with checkpoint inhibitors. Partial responses occurred in three dose-escalation patients, of whom one had hepatocellular carcinoma and two had cutaneous melanoma. The point of sequencing TCRbeta in the periphery was to test whether ivuxolimab changed TCR sequence diversity and drove clonal T-cell expansion. The paper covers the monotherapy dose-escalation part of the phase I ivuxolimab trial, which included N of about 50 patients.

A remark on this clone: This clone's antigen is unknown. No quality values exist for individual bases; no much larger clone is one base distant.

Patients with a history of autoimmune disease or receiving systemic immunosuppression were excluded from the trial. Peripheral blood for TCR sequencing was collected from all dose cohorts at baseline, on cycle 4 day 1, and on cycle 7 day 1. The samples were drawn from a first-in-human, open-label, multicenter phase I dose-escalation trial of ivuxolimab. Adults with locally advanced or metastatic melanoma, renal cell, hepatocellular, or head and neck squamous cell carcinoma were enrolled in the trial. CD4+ and CD8+ T cells were sorted separately from peripheral blood before TCR sequencing. What the work shows at the level of the full study, not this receptor alone: Which antigens the clonally expanded peripheral T cells were specific for was not determined. Clonal expansion of both CD4+ and CD8+ blood T cells was observed from baseline to week 6 at doses 0.1 to 3.0 mg/kg. In partial responders in the 0.1-3.0 mg/kg groups, normalized peripheral clonal expansion was found to be among the lowest, especially among CD8+ T cells. Low levels of normalized T-cell clonal expansion were also seen in some patients who did not respond. After ivuxolimab, expanded clones were on average more numerous among CD8+ T cells than among CD4+ T cells.

Genomic DNA was extracted from sorted cells for sequencing of the TCRbeta CDR3 region. The immunoSEQ Assay was used for sequencing of TCRbeta CDR3 regions. TCRdb's version of the immuneACCESS table is confined to in-frame rearrangements and falls short of the full clone set. An unresolved V gene accounts for under half of the shortfall where checked; the remainder is of unknown origin. The sample contains under 60,000 clones, more than 80% of them found a single time. The top ten constitute less than 5.5% of the sample. V loses 1 base, J loses 4 bases, and the germline ends lie 2 bases apart. Taken from cysteine to phenylalanine, the CDR3 has 11 residues. Kept here is only the CDR3 DNA, which spans 33 bases and is read in frame from base 1. The CDR1 and CDR2 encoded by the germline V gene are SGHDN and FVKESK.

This chain is built from TRBV14 and TRBJ2-7; too little of a D gene remains to name it. This sequence originates from an adult with an advanced solid tumor such as melanoma, head and neck, liver or kidney cancer. Material: CD4+ or CD8+ T cells sorted from blood, obtained in a trial of the OX40 agonist ivuxolimab. The DNA sequence is given as TGTGCCAGCAGCCAAGGGTACGAGCAGTACTTC. This encodes CASSQGYEQYF.